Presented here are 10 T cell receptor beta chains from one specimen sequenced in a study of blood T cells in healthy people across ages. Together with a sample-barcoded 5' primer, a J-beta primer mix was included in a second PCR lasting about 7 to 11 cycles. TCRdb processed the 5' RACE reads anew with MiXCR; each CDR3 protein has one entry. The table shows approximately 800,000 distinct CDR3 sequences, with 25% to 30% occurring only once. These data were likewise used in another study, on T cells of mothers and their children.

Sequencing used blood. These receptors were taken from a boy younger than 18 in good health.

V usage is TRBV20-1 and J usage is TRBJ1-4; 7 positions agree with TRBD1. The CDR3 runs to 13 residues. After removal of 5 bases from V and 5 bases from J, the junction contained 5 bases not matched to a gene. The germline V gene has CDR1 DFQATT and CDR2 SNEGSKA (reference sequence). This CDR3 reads CSAPGQMNEKLFF. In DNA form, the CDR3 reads TGCAGTGCTCCGGGACAGATGAATGAAAAACTGTTTTTT.

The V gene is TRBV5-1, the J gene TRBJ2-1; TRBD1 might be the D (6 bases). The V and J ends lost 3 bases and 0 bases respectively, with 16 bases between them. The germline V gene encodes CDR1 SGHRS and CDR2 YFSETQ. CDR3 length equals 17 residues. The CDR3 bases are TGCGCCAGCAGCTCCCATTTGACAGGCTACTCCTACAATGAGCAGTTCTTC. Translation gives CASSSHLTGYSYNEQFF.

CDR3 in DNA: TGTGCCAGCAGCCCCTGGACAGGGGGGACCTACGAGCAGTACTTC. Its protein is CASSPWTGGTYEQYF. This rearrangement joins TRBV7-2 to TRBJ2-7; 10 bases are shared with TRBD1. The CDR3 is made up of 15 amino acids. The V gene's germline CDR1 is SGHTA and CDR2 FQGNSA. V gave up 5 bases and J gave up 2 bases; unmatched junction bases: 6.

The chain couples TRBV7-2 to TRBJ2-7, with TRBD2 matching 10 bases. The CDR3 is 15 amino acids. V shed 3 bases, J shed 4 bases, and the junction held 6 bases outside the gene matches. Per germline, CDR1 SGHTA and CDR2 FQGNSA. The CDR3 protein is CASSFWPSGGYEQYF. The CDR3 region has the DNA TGTGCCAGCAGCTTCTGGCCTAGCGGGGGTTACGAGCAGTACTTC.

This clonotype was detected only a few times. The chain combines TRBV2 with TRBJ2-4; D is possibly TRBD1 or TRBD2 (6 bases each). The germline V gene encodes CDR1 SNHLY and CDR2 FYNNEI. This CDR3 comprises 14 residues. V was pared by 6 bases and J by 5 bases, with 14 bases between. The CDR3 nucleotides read TGTGCCAGCAGAAGGGGAAGGGGGGAAAACATTCAGTACTTC. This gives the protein CASRRGRGENIQYF.

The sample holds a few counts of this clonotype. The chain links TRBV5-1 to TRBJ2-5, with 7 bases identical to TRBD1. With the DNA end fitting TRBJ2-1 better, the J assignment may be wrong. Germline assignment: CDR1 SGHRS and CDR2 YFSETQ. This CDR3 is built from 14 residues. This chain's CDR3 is CASSFADRVNEQFF. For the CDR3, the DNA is TGCGCCAGCAGCTTCGCCGACAGGGTCAATGAGCAGTTCTTC.

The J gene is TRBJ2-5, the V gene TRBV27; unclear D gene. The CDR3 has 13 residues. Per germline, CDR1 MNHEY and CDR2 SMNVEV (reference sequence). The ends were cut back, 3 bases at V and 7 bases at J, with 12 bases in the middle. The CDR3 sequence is CASSFTRAGTQYF. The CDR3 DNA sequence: TGTGCCAGCAGTTTTACCAGAGCTGGGACCCAGTACTTC.

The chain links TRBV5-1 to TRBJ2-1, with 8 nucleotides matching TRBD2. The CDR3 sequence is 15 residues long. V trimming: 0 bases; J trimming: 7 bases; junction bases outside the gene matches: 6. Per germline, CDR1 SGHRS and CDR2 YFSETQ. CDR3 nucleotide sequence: TGCGCCAGCAGCTTGGCGGGGGGGAGTGGTAATGAGCAGTTCTTC. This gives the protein CASSLAGGSGNEQFF.

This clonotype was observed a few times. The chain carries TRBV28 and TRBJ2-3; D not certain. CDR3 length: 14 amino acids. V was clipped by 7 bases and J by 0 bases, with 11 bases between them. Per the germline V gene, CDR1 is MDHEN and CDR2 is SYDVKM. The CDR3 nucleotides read TGTGCCAGCAAATCTCACGGAAGCACAGATACGCAGTATTTT. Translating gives CASKSHGSTDTQYF.

CDR3 coding DNA: TGTGCCACCTACAGGGGGCCCGGCTACACCTTC. It is translated as CATYRGPGYTF. This sequence joins TRBV7-9 and TRBJ1-2, with 9 positions matching TRBD1. Per germline, CDR1 SEHNR and CDR2 FQNEAQ (reference sequence). CDR3 length: 11 residues. V lost 10 bases, J lost 8 bases, and 5 bases stayed unmatched.